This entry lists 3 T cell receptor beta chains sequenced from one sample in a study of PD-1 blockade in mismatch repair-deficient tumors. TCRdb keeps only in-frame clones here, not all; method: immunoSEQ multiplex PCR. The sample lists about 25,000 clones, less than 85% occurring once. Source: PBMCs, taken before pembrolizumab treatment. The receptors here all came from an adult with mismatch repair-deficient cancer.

CDR3 residues: CASSLPPQGSSGYTF. CDR3 DNA: TGTGCCAGCAGTTTACCCCCCCAGGGGTCCTCTGGCTACACCTTC. The V call is TRBV28, the J call TRBJ1-2, with D perhaps matching TRBD1 (6 bases). The CDR3 has 15 residues. The V and J ends lost 2 bases and 7 bases respectively, with 17 bases between them. Germline CDR1 and CDR2: MDHEN and SYDVKM.

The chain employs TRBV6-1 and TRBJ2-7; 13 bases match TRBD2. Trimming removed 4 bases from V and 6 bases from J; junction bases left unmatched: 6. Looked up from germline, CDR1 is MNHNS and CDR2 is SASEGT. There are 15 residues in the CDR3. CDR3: CASSVGLAGVGEQYF. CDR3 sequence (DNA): TGTGCCAGCAGTGTCGGACTAGCGGGAGTTGGCGAGCAGTACTTC.

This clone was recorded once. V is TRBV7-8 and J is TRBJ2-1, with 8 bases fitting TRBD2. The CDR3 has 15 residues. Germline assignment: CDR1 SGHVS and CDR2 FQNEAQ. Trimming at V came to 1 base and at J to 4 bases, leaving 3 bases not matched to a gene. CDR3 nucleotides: TGTGCCAGCAGCTTAGTTAGCGGGGAATACAATGAGCAGTTCTTC. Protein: CASSLVSGEYNEQFF.